Listed below are T cell receptor beta chains from one sample, sequenced in a study of shared clonotypes between healthy human individuals. Produced via immunoSEQ multiplex PCR; TCRdb's table is partial and in-frame only. The sample lists about 1.1 million clones; around 78% were seen once. Specimen: memory CD4+ T cells from PBMCs. The receptors come from a man younger than 35 in good health. Some clones in this sample may be carry-over from other donors' samples. Both conserved end residues are part of each CDR3. The D gene is left open where the match is weak. Not every row has a clone size; where given, it reads once, few, many or a size class.

j_call clone_size d_call cdr3_length v_call cdr3_nt cdr3_aa
TRBJ1-1 . . 13 TRBV19 TGTGCCAGTAATACCGGCAGGAGCGCTGAAGCTTTCTTT CASNTGRSAEAFF
TRBJ2-2 . TRBD2 14 TRBV2 TGTGCCAGCAAACTAGCGGAAAACACCGGGGAGCTGTTTTTT CASKLAENTGELFF
TRBJ2-7 . TRBD2 14 TRBV7-3 TGTGCCAGCAGCCCCCGAGCGGGAGTCGGTAGACTGTACTTC CASSPRAGVGRLYF
TRBJ2-3 . TRBD2 17 TRBV7-3 TGTGCCAGCAGCTTAACGTCCGGGACTAGGGGCACAGATACGCAGTATTTT CASSLTSGTRGTDTQYF
TRBJ1-3 . . 13 TRBV9 TGTGCCAGCAAGGGGAGCCCTGGAAACACCATATATTTT CASKGSPGNTIYF
TRBJ1-6 . . 14 TRBV5-6 TGTGCCAGCAGCTGGGGCGCAGATAATTCACCCCTCCACTTT CASSWGADNSPLHF
TRBJ2-3 . . 13 TRBV2 TGTGCCGGGGGGCGGGAGAGCGCAGATACGCAGTATTTT CAGGRESADTQYF
TRBJ1-1 . . 13 TRBV5-1 TGCGCCAGCAGCTTGGGCATAAACACTGAAGCTTTCTTT CASSLGINTEAFF
TRBJ2-1 . TRBD2 16 TRBV5-4 TGTGCCAGCAGCTTGGGGTCCGGACTAGCGGGCAATGAGCAGTTCTTC CASSLGSGLAGNEQFF
TRBJ2-7 . TRBD1 16 TRBV27 TGTGCCAGCAGTTTATTCCCCTCGGGACAGCTCTCCGTGCAGTACTTC CASSLFPSGQLSVQYF
TRBJ2-7 . TRBD2 15 TRBV30 TGTGCCTGGAGTCGCGGGGGAGACGTATCCTACGAGCAGTACTTC CAWSRGGDVSYEQYF
TRBJ1-4 . TRBD1 17 TRBV7-9 TGTGCCAGCAGCTCAGGACAGGGACGCATTACTAATGAAAAACTGTTTTTT CASSSGQGRITNEKLFF
TRBJ1-2 . TRBD1 13 TRBV28 TGTGCCAGCAGTGGGACAGCCTACTATGGCTACACCTTC CASSGTAYYGYTF
TRBJ1-6 once . 12 TRBV6-1 TGTGCCAGCAGGGAGAATCAGGGGCCCCTCCACTTT CASRENQGPLHF
TRBJ1-1 . . 15 TRBV19 TGTGCCAGTAGTCGGGGTACTCGGGGGTTCACTGAAGCTTTCTTT CASSRGTRGFTEAFF
TRBJ1-1 . . 13 TRBV5-4 TGTGCCAGCAGCCAAACAGGGAACACTGAAGCTTTCTTT CASSQTGNTEAFF
TRBJ2-3 . TRBD1 14 TRBV7-2 TGTGCCAGCAGCCGGGACAGGGGCACAGATACGCAGTATTTT CASSRDRGTDTQYF
TRBJ2-1 . . 15 TRBV18 TGTGCCAGCTCACTAGCGCCCAGCTCCTACAATGAGCAGTTCTTC CASSLAPSSYNEQFF
TRBJ2-3 . . 15 TRBV27 TGTGCCAGCAGTTTTGGGCGGGGCCACACAGATACGCAGTATTTT CASSFGRGHTDTQYF
TRBJ1-3 . . 17 TRBV10-3 TGTGCCATCAGTGAGTCGATTGCGTGGAGCTCTGGAAACACCATATATTTT CAISESIAWSSGNTIYF
TRBJ2-1 once TRBD2 13 TRBV25-1 TGTGCCAGCAGTAAGACTAGCGGCAATGAGCAGTTCTTC CASSKTSGNEQFF
TRBJ2-7 . TRBD1 15 TRBV5-1 TGCGCCAGCAGCTTGGGGGACAGTGGACCCTACGAGCAGTACTTC CASSLGDSGPYEQYF
TRBJ1-4 few . 15 TRBV7-2 TGTGCCAGCAGCTCCCCTCGAAGGGGTAATGAAAAACTGTTTTTT CASSSPRRGNEKLFF
TRBJ2-2 . TRBD2 16 TRBV7-9 TGTGCCAGCAGGGCTCGCCTAGCGGGAGACACCGGGGAGCTGTTTTTT CASRARLAGDTGELFF
TRBJ2-1 . . 15 TRBV27 TGTGCCAGCAACCGGGACGGGAGCTCCTACAATGAGCAGTTCTTC CASNRDGSSYNEQFF